A selection of T cell receptor beta chains follows, all from one sample in a study of T cells after yellow fever vaccination. Using its own MiXCR run on the 5' RACE reads, TCRdb lists one record per CDR3 protein. In the table there are about 320,000 distinct CDR3 sequences, approximately 4.3% of which are singletons. The sample consisted of PBMCs, taken 15 days after the yellow fever booster vaccination. These receptors all come from a man aged 18 to 29 who received the YFV17D yellow fever vaccine. Each CDR3 is given with its conserved first and last residue. The order of the fields is CDR3 protein, CDR3 DNA, J gene, clone size, V gene, D gene. A D gene is named only where the DNA matches it firmly. A row's size may be missing; if present it is once, few, many or a size class.

CDR3 protein: CASSQDPRNTEAFF
CDR3 DNA: TGCGCCAGCAGCCAAGATCCTAGGAACACTGAAGCTTTCTTT
J gene: TRBJ1-1
clone size: many
V gene: TRBV4-3
D gene: NA

CDR3 protein: CASSYSTSGETRYNEQFF
CDR3 DNA: TGTGCCAGCAGTTACTCGACTAGCGGGGAGACTCGGTACAATGAGCAGTTCTTC
J gene: TRBJ2-1
clone size: many
V gene: TRBV6-2/TRBV6-3
D gene: TRBD2

CDR3 protein: CAISRLAGGSTGELFF
CDR3 DNA: TGTGCCATCAGCCGACTAGCGGGGGGTTCCACCGGGGAGCTGTTTTTT
J gene: TRBJ2-2
clone size: many
V gene: TRBV10-3
D gene: TRBD2

CDR3 protein: CASSYQSVSGGETQYF
CDR3 DNA: TGTGCCAGCAGTTACCAGTCGGTTTCAGGGGGGGAGACCCAGTACTTC
J gene: TRBJ2-5
clone size: few
V gene: TRBV6-5
D gene: NA

CDR3 protein: CATSRDPGEETQYF
CDR3 DNA: TGTGCCACCAGCAGAGATCCGGGGGAAGAGACCCAGTACTTC
J gene: TRBJ2-5
clone size: few
V gene: TRBV15
D gene: NA

CDR3 protein: CSARAPQETQYF
CDR3 DNA: TGCAGTGCTAGGGCCCCGCAAGAGACCCAGTACTTC
J gene: TRBJ2-5
clone size: NA
V gene: TRBV20-1
D gene: NA

CDR3 protein: CASSKQGAPEAFF
CDR3 DNA: TGTGCCAGCAGCAAACAGGGGGCCCCTGAAGCTTTCTTT
J gene: TRBJ1-1
clone size: many
V gene: TRBV28
D gene: TRBD1

CDR3 protein: CAISTTGVVGNQPQHF
CDR3 DNA: TGTGCCATCAGTACAACAGGAGTGGTAGGCAATCAGCCCCAGCATTTT
J gene: TRBJ1-5
clone size: few
V gene: TRBV10-3
D gene: NA

CDR3 protein: CASSITPTYNEQFF
CDR3 DNA: TGCGCCAGCAGCATTACACCAACCTACAATGAGCAGTTCTTC
J gene: TRBJ2-1
clone size: many
V gene: TRBV5-1
D gene: NA

CDR3 protein: CASARQLQYEQYF
CDR3 DNA: TGTGCCAGCGCGAGACAGCTGCAATACGAGCAGTACTTC
J gene: TRBJ2-7
clone size: NA
V gene: TRBV3-2
D gene: NA

CDR3 protein: CASSHGVTIYF
CDR3 DNA: TGTGCCAGCAGCCACGGCGTCACCATATATTTT
J gene: TRBJ1-3
clone size: few
V gene: TRBV7-9
D gene: NA

CDR3 protein: CASSFEASLYNEQFF
CDR3 DNA: TGTGCCAGCAGCTTCGAGGCTAGCCTCTACAATGAGCAGTTCTTC
J gene: TRBJ2-1
clone size: many
V gene: TRBV7-6
D gene: NA

CDR3 protein: CASSPPRGETNNEQFF
CDR3 DNA: TGTGCCAGCTCCCCTCCTCGAGGGGAGACTAACAATGAGCAGTTCTTC
J gene: TRBJ2-1
clone size: few
V gene: TRBV18
D gene: NA

CDR3 protein: CASSVEVYTDTQYF
CDR3 DNA: TGTGCCAGCAGCGTAGAAGTATACACAGATACGCAGTATTTT
J gene: TRBJ2-3
clone size: many
V gene: TRBV9
D gene: NA

CDR3 protein: CSDEEGETQYF
CDR3 DNA: TGCAGTGATGAGGAGGGAGAGACCCAGTACTTC
J gene: TRBJ2-5
clone size: NA
V gene: TRBV20-1
D gene: NA

CDR3 protein: CASSLLSGQRPFYGYTF
CDR3 DNA: TGTGCCAGCAGTTTGCTCTCGGGACAGAGACCTTTCTATGGCTACACCTTC
J gene: TRBJ1-2
clone size: many
V gene: TRBV27
D gene: TRBD1

CDR3 protein: CASSHSMTPAGDTQYF
CDR3 DNA: TGTGCCAGCAGCCACTCCATGACACCAGCGGGAGATACGCAGTATTTT
J gene: TRBJ2-3
clone size: many
V gene: TRBV7-6
D gene: NA

CDR3 protein: CASSSHGATDTQYF
CDR3 DNA: TGCGCCAGCAGCTCTCACGGGGCGACAGATACGCAGTATTTT
J gene: TRBJ2-3
clone size: NA
V gene: TRBV5-1
D gene: NA

CDR3 protein: CASALVGNTIYF
CDR3 DNA: TGTGCCAGCGCCCTCGTTGGAAACACCATATATTTT
J gene: TRBJ1-3
clone size: many
V gene: TRBV5-5
D gene: NA

CDR3 protein: CASSLTGLGYGYTF
CDR3 DNA: TGTGCCAGCAGTCTTACAGGGCTAGGGTATGGCTACACCTTC
J gene: TRBJ1-2
clone size: many
V gene: TRBV27
D gene: NA

CDR3 protein: CASSLIGGTGDAEAFF
CDR3 DNA: TGTGCCAGCAGCTTGATAGGAGGGACAGGGGACGCTGAAGCTTTCTTT
J gene: TRBJ1-1
clone size: few
V gene: TRBV5-6
D gene: TRBD1

CDR3 protein: CSARDPGNARNEQFF
CDR3 DNA: TGCAGTGCTAGAGATCCTGGGAATGCCCGGAATGAGCAGTTCTTC
J gene: TRBJ2-1
clone size: few
V gene: TRBV20-1
D gene: NA

CDR3 protein: CSATGSNYGYTF
CDR3 DNA: TGCAGTGCAACCGGGAGTAACTATGGCTACACCTTC
J gene: TRBJ1-2
clone size: few
V gene: TRBV20-1
D gene: NA